The clone carrying this T cell receptor beta chain occurred once. The sample comes from a study of graft-versus-host responses after intestinal transplantation. Study overall: Every transplant recipient was induced with anti-thymocyte globulin, then maintained on tacrolimus and steroids for roughly 3 years.

The assay was immunoSEQ multiplex PCR, and TCRdb's table has in-frame clones only and misses some. The table records tens of thousands of clones, roughly 90% of them present only once. V was pared by 5 bases and J by 5 bases, with 13 bases between. Per germline, CDR1 MNHEY and CDR2 SMNVEV (reference sequence). This CDR3 region has 14 residues. Sequencing was performed on PBMCs, taken 524 days after transplant. The chain links TRBV27 to TRBJ1-5, with D possibly TRBD1 on 5 matching bases. The clonotype originates from a human patient who received an intestinal transplant, so some T cells may come from the graft donor. The CDR3 reads CASSPVQGHQPQHF. Written as DNA, the CDR3 is TGTGCCAGCAGTCCTGTTCAGGGCCATCAGCCCCAGCATTTT.